Listed below are T cell receptor beta chains from one sample, sequenced in a study of blood T cell repertoires in COVID-19. Clones were read by immunoSEQ multiplex PCR, and TCRdb kept only the in-frame ones, dropping some. The repertoire includes 35,000 to 50,000 clones, roughly 90% of them detected once, and 9.6% sits in the top ten. The sequencing input was peripheral blood. The receptors originated from a woman aged 80 or over with active COVID-19. The CDR3 runs from the conserved cysteine through the conserved F or W. Each record gives: clone size, J gene, D gene, V gene, CDR3 DNA, CDR3 protein. The D gene is left open where the match is weak. Clone sizes are given selectively: once, few, many, or a class where the clone is expanded.

clone_size: NA
j_call: TRBJ2-2
d_call: TRBD2
v_call: TRBV4-3
cdr3_nt: TGCGCCAGCAGCGCAGGTAGCGGGAGGAACACCGGGGAGCTGTTTTTT
cdr3_aa: CASSAGSGRNTGELFF

clone_size: NA
j_call: TRBJ2-7
d_call: NA
v_call: TRBV5-5
cdr3_nt: TGTGCCAGCAGCTTGAGGTCGTCCCGGGGGCAGTACTTC
cdr3_aa: CASSLRSSRGQYF

clone_size: NA
j_call: TRBJ2-3
d_call: TRBD1
v_call: TRBV18
cdr3_nt: TGTGCCAGCTCACCTAGACAGGGGCCCACAGATACGCAGTATTTT
cdr3_aa: CASSPRQGPTDTQYF

clone_size: NA
j_call: TRBJ2-7
d_call: NA
v_call: TRBV5-8
cdr3_nt: TGTGCCAGCAGCTTCTTATCTAGCCTGGTCCCCTACGAGCAGTACTTC
cdr3_aa: CASSFLSSLVPYEQYF

clone_size: NA
j_call: TRBJ2-3
d_call: NA
v_call: TRBV11-3
cdr3_nt: TGTGCCAGCAGCGTCGACAGTGCAGGGACAGATACGCAGTATTTT
cdr3_aa: CASSVDSAGTDTQYF

clone_size: NA
j_call: TRBJ2-5
d_call: TRBD1
v_call: TRBV7-3
cdr3_nt: TGTGCCAGCAGCCCGACAGGGGGCTGGGAGACCCAGTACTTC
cdr3_aa: CASSPTGGWETQYF

clone_size: NA
j_call: TRBJ1-1
d_call: TRBD1
v_call: TRBV2
cdr3_nt: TGTGCCAGCAGTGTCAGGGGGCGGGCGGCTGAAGCTTTCTTT
cdr3_aa: CASSVRGRAAEAFF

clone_size: NA
j_call: TRBJ2-2
d_call: TRBD2
v_call: TRBV5-1
cdr3_nt: TGCGCCAGCAGCTTGGAATTCAGAGGACTAGCGAACACCGGGGAGCTGTTTTTT
cdr3_aa: CASSLEFRGLANTGELFF

clone_size: NA
j_call: TRBJ2-3
d_call: TRBD2
v_call: TRBV30
cdr3_nt: TGTGCCTGCACTAGCGGGGGACCAAATACGCAGTATTTT
cdr3_aa: CACTSGGPNTQYF

clone_size: NA
j_call: TRBJ2-7
d_call: TRBD2
v_call: TRBV30
cdr3_nt: TGTGCCTGGAGCGCTATAGCGGGGGGGACCTACGAGCAGTACTTC
cdr3_aa: CAWSAIAGGTYEQYF

clone_size: NA
j_call: TRBJ1-1
d_call: NA
v_call: TRBV5-4
cdr3_nt: TGTGCCAGCCTATTACAGGGTAGGACTGAAGCTTTCTTT
cdr3_aa: CASLLQGRTEAFF

clone_size: NA
j_call: TRBJ1-1
d_call: NA
v_call: TRBV5-5
cdr3_nt: TGTGCCAGCAGCTTTTTCGGGGGGAGGAACACTGAAGCTTTCTTT
cdr3_aa: CASSFFGGRNTEAFF

clone_size: NA
j_call: TRBJ1-6
d_call: TRBD1
v_call: TRBV28
cdr3_nt: TGTGCCAGCAGTTTTCGACAGGGGGCATCACCCCTCCACTTT
cdr3_aa: CASSFRQGASPLHF

clone_size: NA
j_call: TRBJ1-4
d_call: NA
v_call: TRBV4-1
cdr3_nt: TGCGCCAGCAGAATAGGGAGGGCGCAACGGGCAACTAATGAAAAACTGTTTTTT
cdr3_aa: CASRIGRAQRATNEKLFF

clone_size: NA
j_call: TRBJ2-3
d_call: NA
v_call: TRBV21-1
cdr3_nt: TGTGCCAGCAGCAAAGCGGGACAGGGTGATACAGATACGCAGTATTTT
cdr3_aa: CASSKAGQGDTDTQYF

clone_size: NA
j_call: TRBJ1-4
d_call: NA
v_call: TRBV5-1
cdr3_nt: TGCGCCAGCAGCTTGTCGTTCGGCCTCGGAGGAGAAAAACTGTTTTTT
cdr3_aa: CASSLSFGLGGEKLFF

clone_size: NA
j_call: TRBJ2-2
d_call: NA
v_call: TRBV6-2/TRBV6-3
cdr3_nt: TGTGCCAGCAGTTTCGTACTCTGGCTAGTAGAGAACACCGGGGAGCTGTTTTTT
cdr3_aa: CASSFVLWLVENTGELFF

clone_size: NA
j_call: TRBJ1-1
d_call: NA
v_call: TRBV5-1
cdr3_nt: TGCGCCAGCAGCCGCTGGGTCCCGGGTGAAGCTTTCTTT
cdr3_aa: CASSRWVPGEAFF

clone_size: few
j_call: TRBJ2-7
d_call: NA
v_call: TRBV12-3/TRBV12-4
cdr3_nt: TGTGCCAGCAGGAGGGCCGATGGGGAGCAGTACTTC
cdr3_aa: CASRRADGEQYF

clone_size: NA
j_call: TRBJ1-3
d_call: NA
v_call: TRBV28
cdr3_nt: TGTGCCAGCAGCCCTTCCAGTGGGAGCTCTGGAAACACCATATATTTT
cdr3_aa: CASSPSSGSSGNTIYF

clone_size: NA
j_call: TRBJ1-2
d_call: NA
v_call: TRBV28
cdr3_nt: TGTGCCACCCATTGGGGCCAGACTTATGGCTACACCTTC
cdr3_aa: CATHWGQTYGYTF

clone_size: NA
j_call: TRBJ2-2
d_call: NA
v_call: TRBV7-2
cdr3_nt: TGTGCCAGCAGCTTTCTACTTGTGAACACCGGGGAGCTGTTTTTT
cdr3_aa: CASSFLLVNTGELFF

clone_size: once
j_call: TRBJ2-4
d_call: TRBD1
v_call: TRBV5-1
cdr3_nt: TGCGCCAGCAGCGTGGGACAGCGAAACATTCAGTACTTC
cdr3_aa: CASSVGQRNIQYF

clone_size: NA
j_call: TRBJ2-7
d_call: NA
v_call: TRBV4-2
cdr3_nt: TGTGCCAGCAGCCAAGATGCAGGGCGTGGTGACGAGCAGTACTTC
cdr3_aa: CASSQDAGRGDEQYF

clone_size: NA
j_call: TRBJ1-4
d_call: NA
v_call: TRBV28
cdr3_nt: TGTGCCAGCAGTCCACGGACAGTTAATGAAAAACTGTTTTTT
cdr3_aa: CASSPRTVNEKLFF

clone_size: NA
j_call: TRBJ2-7
d_call: TRBD2
v_call: TRBV9
cdr3_nt: TGTGCCAGCAGCCCTAGCGGGGGTCCCTACGAGCAGTACTTC
cdr3_aa: CASSPSGGPYEQYF

clone_size: NA
j_call: TRBJ1-1
d_call: NA
v_call: TRBV7-2
cdr3_nt: TGTGCCAGCAGCTTAGGGGGGCCGGGCACTGAAGCTTTCTTT
cdr3_aa: CASSLGGPGTEAFF

clone_size: NA
j_call: TRBJ2-3
d_call: TRBD2
v_call: TRBV5-4
cdr3_nt: TGTGCCAGCAGCCAACGGCTAGCGGGGGGAATAACAGATACGCAGTATTTT
cdr3_aa: CASSQRLAGGITDTQYF

clone_size: NA
j_call: TRBJ1-4
d_call: NA
v_call: TRBV19
cdr3_nt: TGTGCCAGTCAGCGTAGGGGCCGGACTAATGAAAAACTGTTTTTT
cdr3_aa: CASQRRGRTNEKLFF

clone_size: NA
j_call: TRBJ2-3
d_call: TRBD2
v_call: TRBV10-3
cdr3_nt: TGTGCCATCAGTGAGCCTGGGACTAGCGGGGGCTCCGGCACAGATACGCAGTATTTT
cdr3_aa: CAISEPGTSGGSGTDTQYF

clone_size: NA
j_call: TRBJ2-2
d_call: TRBD1
v_call: TRBV15
cdr3_nt: TGTGCCACCAGCACAGGACAGGGGTATTTGACCGGGGAGCTGTTTTTT
cdr3_aa: CATSTGQGYLTGELFF

clone_size: NA
j_call: TRBJ2-2
d_call: TRBD1
v_call: TRBV5-6
cdr3_nt: TGTGCCAGCAGCTTGGCCGGGACAGGGGGCGCGAGCACCGGGGAGCTGTTTTTT
cdr3_aa: CASSLAGTGGASTGELFF

clone_size: NA
j_call: TRBJ2-7
d_call: TRBD1
v_call: TRBV6-2/TRBV6-3
cdr3_nt: TGTGCCAGCACCCCACCGACAGGGAGACGCGAGCAGTACTTC
cdr3_aa: CASTPPTGRREQYF

clone_size: NA
j_call: TRBJ2-1
d_call: NA
v_call: TRBV6-6
cdr3_nt: TGTGCCAGCATCCCCTCTAGATACTTGAATGAGCAGTTCTTC
cdr3_aa: CASIPSRYLNEQFF

clone_size: NA
j_call: TRBJ2-5
d_call: TRBD1
v_call: TRBV5-1
cdr3_nt: TGCGCCAGCAGCTGGACAGGTGGGGAGACCCAGTACTTC
cdr3_aa: CASSWTGGETQYF

clone_size: NA
j_call: TRBJ2-2
d_call: TRBD2
v_call: TRBV29-1
cdr3_nt: TGCAGCGGCATGCGGGGGGGGAACACCGGGGAGCTGTTTTTT
cdr3_aa: CSGMRGGNTGELFF

clone_size: NA
j_call: TRBJ2-1
d_call: TRBD2
v_call: TRBV3-1/TRBV3-2
cdr3_nt: TGTGCCAGCAGCCAATTCGCTTTGGGGGGGAACTACAATGAGCAGTTCTTC
cdr3_aa: CASSQFALGGNYNEQFF

clone_size: once
j_call: TRBJ2-7
d_call: NA
v_call: TRBV7-2
cdr3_nt: TGTGCCAGCAGCCTCACGGACTACCCCTCCTACGAGCAGTACTTC
cdr3_aa: CASSLTDYPSYEQYF

clone_size: NA
j_call: TRBJ1-4
d_call: NA
v_call: TRBV5-1
cdr3_nt: TGCGCCAGCAGCTTTGGACAGTTTGTAACTAATGAAAAACTGTTTTTT
cdr3_aa: CASSFGQFVTNEKLFF

clone_size: NA
j_call: TRBJ1-1
d_call: NA
v_call: TRBV19
cdr3_nt: TGTGCCAGTAGTGAAGGGGTGAACACTGAAGCTTTCTTT
cdr3_aa: CASSEGVNTEAFF

clone_size: NA
j_call: TRBJ2-7
d_call: TRBD2
v_call: TRBV24-1
cdr3_nt: TGTGCCACCAGTGCTTCCGGGACGGGGGGGCAGTACTTC
cdr3_aa: CATSASGTGGQYF

clone_size: NA
j_call: TRBJ2-3
d_call: TRBD2
v_call: TRBV2
cdr3_nt: TGTGCCAGCAGTGGTTGGACTAGCGGGGGTTTCGATACGCAGTATTTT
cdr3_aa: CASSGWTSGGFDTQYF

clone_size: NA
j_call: TRBJ1-6
d_call: TRBD1
v_call: TRBV19
cdr3_nt: TGTGCCAGTAGTACTACCGGGACAGGCGCTAATTCACCCCTCCACTTT
cdr3_aa: CASSTTGTGANSPLHF

clone_size: NA
j_call: TRBJ2-5
d_call: NA
v_call: TRBV7-2
cdr3_nt: TGTGCCAGCAGCAGAAACGGAGGTAGCCAAGAGACCCAGTACTTC
cdr3_aa: CASSRNGGSQETQYF

clone_size: NA
j_call: TRBJ2-3
d_call: TRBD2
v_call: TRBV18
cdr3_nt: TGTGCCAGCTCACCGGGGGATAGCGGGTTCACAGATACGCAGTATTTT
cdr3_aa: CASSPGDSGFTDTQYF

clone_size: once
j_call: TRBJ2-5
d_call: NA
v_call: TRBV3-1/TRBV3-2
cdr3_nt: TGTGCCAGCAGCCAAGTTCCTAGCGCCCAAGAGACCCAGTACTTC
cdr3_aa: CASSQVPSAQETQYF

clone_size: NA
j_call: TRBJ2-7
d_call: TRBD2
v_call: TRBV5-6
cdr3_nt: TGTGCCAGCAGCCAGCTAGCGGGGGGGACCTACGAGCAGTACTTC
cdr3_aa: CASSQLAGGTYEQYF

clone_size: once
j_call: TRBJ1-2
d_call: TRBD1
v_call: TRBV18
cdr3_nt: TGTGCCAGCTCATCTGTGGGTATAGGACAGGCAAGGAACGGCTACACCTTC
cdr3_aa: CASSSVGIGQARNGYTF

clone_size: NA
j_call: TRBJ2-1
d_call: TRBD2
v_call: TRBV27
cdr3_nt: TGTGCCAGCAGTTTCGTGCGGGGGTCGGGAAATGAGCAGTTCTTC
cdr3_aa: CASSFVRGSGNEQFF

clone_size: few
j_call: TRBJ1-5
d_call: NA
v_call: TRBV19
cdr3_nt: TGTGCCAGTGCACAGGGTAATAATCAGCCCCAGCATTTT
cdr3_aa: CASAQGNNQPQHF

clone_size: NA
j_call: TRBJ1-1
d_call: NA
v_call: TRBV2
cdr3_nt: TGTGCCAGCAGGGACAGTTTGAACACTGAAGCTTTCTTT
cdr3_aa: CASRDSLNTEAFF